This TCR beta chain was observed in a study of T cell repertoires in cytomegalovirus infection. The overall study: Based on public TCR beta signatures, there were indications of CMV infection and of a matching HLA type.

TCRdb re-derived calls from the reads in MiXCR, one entry per CDR3 protein. The table has about 130,000 distinct CDR3 sequences, roughly 8.2% seen once. This clonotype was recorded at least ten times. This CDR3 is 15 amino acids long. Germline trimming cut 5 bases from V and 4 bases from J; bases unmatched to any gene: 7. Germline V lookup: CDR1 SGHVS, CDR2 FQNEAQ. The material sequenced was PBMCs. This chain joins TRBV7-8 and TRBJ2-5; 10 nucleotides align to TRBD1. The source is a human donor in good health (CMV status not recorded). Some clones in this sample may be carry-over from other donors' samples. The CDR3 protein is CASSPDRGLTETQYF. CDR3 sequence (DNA): TGTGCCAGCAGCCCCGACAGGGGGCTCACAGAGACCCAGTACTTC.